The next 13 T cell receptor beta chains were all read from a single sample in a study of CD8 T cells in Susac syndrome. It was with random hexamers that about 0.45 to 1 ug RNA was reverse transcribed. TCRdb recomputed calls from the immunoSEQ multiplex PCR reads with MiXCR, one row per CDR3 protein. The repertoire holds approximately 110,000 distinct CDR3 sequences, with 80% to 95% as singletons. Sequencing was done on a sample of CD8+ T cells from PBMCs. These receptors came from a human donor with multiple sclerosis.

The V and J genes are TRBV16 and TRBJ1-5; TRBD1 might be the D (5 bases). The CDR3 runs 16 residues. The ends were cut back, 0 bases at V and 1 base at J, with 10 bases in the middle. Germline CDR1 and CDR2: KGHSY and FQNENV. In nucleotides, the CDR3 is TGTGCCAGCAGCCAATCGAGCAGGGCGAGCAATCAGCCCCAGCATTTT. Translation: CASSQSSRASNQPQHF. The variable domain in full, completed from reference TRBV16 and TRBJ1-5, reads GEEVAQTPKHLVRGEGQKAKLYCAPIKGHSYVFWYQQVLKNEFKFLISFQNENVFDETGMPKERFSAKCLPNSPCSLEIQATKLEDSAVYFCASSQSSRASNQPQHFGDGTRLSIL.

The chain uses TRBV6-5 and TRBJ1-1; unclear D gene. The V end was cut by 0 bases, the J end by 0 bases, with 11 bases between. Germline V CDR1 and CDR2: MNHEY, SVGAGI. There are 16 residues in the CDR3. This CDR3 reads CASSYSINSLNTEAFF. CDR3 coding DNA: TGTGCCAGCAGTTACTCGATAAACAGCCTGAACACTGAAGCTTTCTTT.

This clonotype was seen once. The rearrangement links TRBV12-3 or TRBV12-4 to TRBJ2-5; perhaps TRBD2 as D (5 bases). This CDR3 is built from 13 residues. V shed 4 bases and J shed 1 base, with 7 bases lying between them. The CDR3 nucleotides are TGTGCCAGCAGTTACCTAGCCCAAGAGACCCAGTACTTC. It is translated as CASSYLAQETQYF.

This chain connects TRBV4-1 to TRBJ2-1; 7 nucleotides agree with TRBD2. V lost 0 bases and J lost 7; bases outside the gene matches: 9. The CDR3 has 16 amino acids. Germline lookup yields CDR1 MGHRA and CDR2 YSYEKL. The CDR3 region is CASSQELGEGRNEQFF. The CDR3 DNA sequence: TGCGCCAGCAGCCAAGAGTTGGGGGAGGGCCGGAATGAGCAGTTCTTC.

V is TRBV5-6 and J is TRBJ1-4; D perhaps matches TRBD1 (6 bases). CDR3 length: 15 residues. Germline CDR1 is SGHDT and CDR2 is YYEEEE. Trimming shortened V by 0 bases and J by 10 bases, and 16 bases separated the two germline ends. The CDR3 DNA follows: TGTGCCAGCAGCTTGGCCGGGCAGGGGAGGAGAAAACTGTTTTTT. This gives the protein CASSLAGQGRRKLFF.

The genes are TRBV27 and TRBJ2-3, with 10 bases matching TRBD1. Germline CDR1 MNHEY, CDR2 SMNVEV (reference sequence). V shed 2 bases, J shed 8 bases, and the junction held 4 bases outside the gene matches. The CDR3 consists of 14 residues. The CDR3 sequence: CASSLDRGRTTQYF. As DNA, the CDR3 is TGTGCCAGCAGTTTAGACAGGGGGCGCACTACGCAGTATTTT.

The J gene is TRBJ2-7, the V gene TRBV5-6; tentative D call: TRBD2 (6 bases). V dropped 2 bases and J dropped 6 bases, with 12 bases sitting between them. In germline, CDR1 is SGHDT, CDR2 YYEEEE. The length of the CDR3 is 13 residues. CDR3 nucleotide sequence: TGTGCCAGCAGCTTTAGCGGAGGGAGCGAGCAGTACGTC. Amino acids: CASSFSGGSEQYV.

V usage is TRBV25-1 and J usage is TRBJ2-7; maybe TRBD2 (6 bases). The CDR3 has 14 amino acids. V shed 4 bases and J shed 4 bases, with 14 bases lying between them. Per germline, CDR1 MGHDK and CDR2 SYGVNS. In DNA form, the CDR3 reads TGTGCCAGCAGTGGCGGGACTCTCGAATACGAGCAGTACTTC. Translating gives CASSGGTLEYEQYF.

This chain connects TRBV28 to TRBJ2-7; D ambiguous. This CDR3 region has 16 residues. Per the germline V gene, CDR1 is MDHEN and CDR2 is SYDVKM. Trimming removed 0 bases at V and 4 bases at J, with 16 bases between. CDR3 in DNA: TGTGCCAGCAGTTTATGGGTCCTAGGCTCCCTTTACGAGCAGTACTTC. It is translated as CASSLWVLGSLYEQYF. The full variable domain, in which reference TRBV28 and TRBJ2-7 provide the parts outside the CDR3, is DVKVTQSSRYLVKRTGEKVFLECVQDMDHENMFWYRQDPGLGLRLIYFSYDVKMKEKGDIPEGYSVSREKKERFSLILESASTNQTSMYLCASSLWVLGSLYEQYFGPGTRLTVT.

The rearrangement uses TRBV7-8 and TRBJ2-2; TRBD1 matches at 8 bases. The CDR3 has 16 amino acids. CDR1 and CDR2 from the germline V gene are SGHVS and FQNEAQ. V lost 4 bases and J lost 2; bases outside the gene matches: 6. The CDR3 protein is CASSSTGTGNTGELFF. The CDR3 DNA follows: TGTGCCAGCAGCTCCACCGGGACAGGAAACACCGGGGAGCTGTTTTTT.

The chain recombines TRBV7-8 with TRBJ2-7; either TRBD1 or TRBD2 may supply D (5 bases each). V was shortened by 4 bases and J by 3 bases, with 16 bases between the two germline ends. Looked up from germline, CDR1 is SGHVS and CDR2 is FQNEAQ. CDR3 length: 15 residues. CDR3 sequence reads: CASSWYPGPNYEQYV. DNA of the CDR3: TGTGCCAGCAGCTGGTATCCGGGGCCGAACTACGAGCAGTACGTC.

This chain joins TRBV13 and TRBJ2-4; TRBD1 aligns across 8 bases. CDR1 and CDR2 (germline): PRHDT, FYEKMQ (reference sequence). The CDR3 extends over 18 amino acids. V lost 7 bases to trimming and J lost 1 base; unmatched junction nucleotides: 15. In DNA, the CDR3 is TGTGCCAGCACCGACTCGACCAGGGGGCGCGTTGCCAAAAACATTCAGTACTTC. This encodes CASTDSTRGRVAKNIQYF.

This clonotype appeared a single time. The chain couples TRBV29-1 to TRBJ2-1; 8 bases line up with TRBD1. After removal of 5 bases from V and 8 bases from J, the junction contained 5 bases not matched to a gene. Germline CDR1 is SQVTM and CDR2 is ANQGSEA. CDR3 length: 12 residues. CDR3 DNA sequence: TGCAGCGTTTGGACAGGGAAGTATGAGCAGTTCTTC. Encoded protein: CSVWTGKYEQFF.